The rows below give T cell receptor beta chains drawn from one sample of a study of shared clonotypes between healthy human individuals. The repertoire was sequenced with immunoSEQ multiplex PCR; TCRdb's copy has only in-frame clones and lacks some. The table has roughly 1,500,000 clones, approximately 98.5% seen once. Sequenced sample: naive CD4+ T cells sorted from blood. These receptors originate from a man between 25 and 39 years old in good health. Each CDR3 is given with its conserved first and last residue.

v_call,j_call,cdr3_aa
TRBV15,TRBJ2-7,CATSRARGLYEQYF
TRBV6-1,TRBJ2-7,CASSRDGSYEQYF
TRBV5-1,TRBJ1-3,CASSPGDRSSGNTIYF
TRBV29-1,TRBJ2-7,CSAGQGSYEQYF
TRBV6-1,TRBJ2-5,CASRRVTETQYF
TRBV7-9,TRBJ2-3,CASSPKGAGTDTQYF
TRBV5-1,TRBJ2-7,CASSLDAVYEQYF
TRBV5-1,TRBJ1-1,CASSAPLQGGDTEAFF
TRBV11-2,TRBJ1-1,CASSSATEAFF
TRBV28,TRBJ2-7,CASSFVSVAYEQYF
TRBV21-1,TRBJ1-2,CASTRTGTKYGYTF
TRBV18,TRBJ2-7,CASSPRQGNSYEQYF
TRBV18,TRBJ2-3,CASSRSGDPTDTQYF
TRBV23-1,TRBJ1-1,CASSQTDRGRTEAFF
TRBV13,TRBJ2-3,CASSFRSSLGDTQYF
TRBV29-1,TRBJ2-2,CSVHNTGEHTGELFF
TRBV2,TRBJ1-1,CASSGERGLDAFF
TRBV6-5,TRBJ1-2,CASSLDRFYGYTF
TRBV19,TRBJ2-7,CASSPGDRTSYEQYF
TRBV11-2,TRBJ2-5,CASSPGTGKETQYF
TRBV2,TRBJ2-7,CASSVTSGSSYEQYF
TRBV19,TRBJ2-5,CASSMGETQYF
TRBV9,TRBJ2-7,CASSVVAGGPSEQYF
TRBV4-3,TRBJ2-1,CASSQVPGLPNEQFF
TRBV7-9,TRBJ2-6,CASSPRQARSGANVLTF
TRBV7-6,TRBJ2-2,CASSPVTGRGGELFF
TRBV27,TRBJ2-2,CASSPHRVTGELFF
TRBV7-8,TRBJ2-1,CASSPRPVTYNEQFF
TRBV2,TRBJ2-7,CASNQAGRNYEQYF
TRBV7-8,TRBJ2-3,CASSLASTDTQYF
TRBV29-1,TRBJ2-7,CSVKGRVERENYEQYF
TRBV7-2,TRBJ1-5,CASSLGPLGSNQPQHF
TRBV4-2,TRBJ1-2,CASSQAGTGLNYGYTF
TRBV5-5,TRBJ2-1,CASSLVGSTLSYNEQFF
TRBV19,TRBJ2-1,CASSISFSYNEQFF
TRBV2,TRBJ2-7,CASSAAGFMYEQYF
TRBV18,TRBJ2-1,CASSKQLAVVGNEQFF
TRBV4-1,TRBJ2-6,CASSQDKTPGNVLTF
TRBV18,TRBJ1-3,CASSPSEVAVGNTIYF
TRBV21-1,TRBJ2-1,CAITRGGEQFF
TRBV30,TRBJ2-7,CAWGTGPYEQYF
TRBV30,TRBJ2-1,CAWKVRGYNEQFF
TRBV9,TRBJ1-1,CASSSRDRVNTEAFF
TRBV5-4,TRBJ1-1,CASRRDVMNTEAFF
TRBV5-4,TRBJ1-2,CASSLWQTYGDYGYTF
TRBV5-6,TRBJ2-7,CASSLLTGTNSYEQYF
TRBV28,TRBJ2-7,CASSSRGSGAYEQYF